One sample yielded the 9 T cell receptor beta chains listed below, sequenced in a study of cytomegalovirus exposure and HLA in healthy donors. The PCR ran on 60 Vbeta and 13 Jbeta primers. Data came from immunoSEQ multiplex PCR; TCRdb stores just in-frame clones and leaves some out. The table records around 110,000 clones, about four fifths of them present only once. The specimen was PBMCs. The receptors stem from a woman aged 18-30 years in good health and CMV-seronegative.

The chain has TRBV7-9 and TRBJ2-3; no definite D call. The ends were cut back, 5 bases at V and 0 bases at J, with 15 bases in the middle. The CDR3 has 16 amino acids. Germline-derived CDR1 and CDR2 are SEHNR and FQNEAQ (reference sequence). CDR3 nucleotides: TGTGCCAGCAGCGGCCTGGCGACACAGAGCACAGATACGCAGTATTTT. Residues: CASSGLATQSTDTQYF.

The CDR3: CASSPGQGIIQPQHF. The CDR3 nucleotides are TGTGCCAGCAGCCCGGGACAGGGGATTATTCAGCCCCAGCATTTT. The V gene is TRBV28, the J gene TRBJ1-5, with 10 bases fitting TRBD1. This CDR3 is 15 amino acids long. The germline gives CDR1 MDHEN, CDR2 SYDVKM. V lost 6 bases to trimming and J lost 6 bases; unmatched junction nucleotides: 8. Filled out from reference TRBV28 and TRBJ1-5, the complete variable domain reads DVKVTQSSRYLVKRTGEKVFLECVQDMDHENMFWYRQDPGLGLRLIYFSYDVKMKEKGDIPEGYSVSREKKERFSLILESASTNQTSMYLCASSPGQGIIQPQHFGDGTRLSIL.

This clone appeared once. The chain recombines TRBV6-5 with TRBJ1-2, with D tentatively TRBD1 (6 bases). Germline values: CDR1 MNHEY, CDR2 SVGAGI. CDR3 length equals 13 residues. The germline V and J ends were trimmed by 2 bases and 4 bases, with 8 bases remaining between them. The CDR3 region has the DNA TGTGCCAGCAGTTACGGGACAAGCTATGGCTACACCTTC. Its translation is CASSYGTSYGYTF.

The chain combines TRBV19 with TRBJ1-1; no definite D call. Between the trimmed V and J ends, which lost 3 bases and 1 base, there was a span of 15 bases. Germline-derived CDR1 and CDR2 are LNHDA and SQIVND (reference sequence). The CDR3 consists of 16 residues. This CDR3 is CASSMLEGPRNTEAFF. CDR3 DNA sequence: TGTGCCAGTAGTATGCTAGAGGGTCCCAGGAACACTGAAGCTTTCTTT. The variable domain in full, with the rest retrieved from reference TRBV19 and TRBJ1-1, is DGGITQSPKYLFRKEGQNVTLSCEQNLNHDAMYWYRQDPGQGLRLIYYSQIVNDFQKGDIAEGYSVSREKKESFPLTVTSAQKNPTAFYLCASSMLEGPRNTEAFFGQGTRLTVV.

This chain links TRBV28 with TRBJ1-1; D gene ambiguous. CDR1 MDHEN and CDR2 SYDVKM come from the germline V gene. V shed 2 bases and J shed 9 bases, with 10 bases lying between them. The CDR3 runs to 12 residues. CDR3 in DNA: TGTGCCAGCAGTTTAACCCAGGCACAAGCTTTCTTT. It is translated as CASSLTQAQAFF.

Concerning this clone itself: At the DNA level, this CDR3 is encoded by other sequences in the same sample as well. The CDR3 DNA reads as TGCGCCAGCAGTCTTACAATGAACACTGAAGCTTTCTTT. It encodes CASSLTMNTEAFF. The genes are TRBV5-1 and TRBJ1-1; D is unclear. Trimming removed 5 bases from V and 0 bases from J, with 8 bases in between. CDR1 and CDR2 (germline): SGHRS, YFSETQ. The CDR3 totals 13 residues. Full variable domain (outside the CDR3, taken from reference TRBV5-1 and TRBJ1-1): KAGVTQTPRYLIKTRGQQVTLSCSPISGHRSVSWYQQTPGQGLQFLFEYFSETQRNKGNFPGRFSGRQFSNSRSEMNVSTLELGDSALYLCASSLTMNTEAFFGQGTRLTVV.

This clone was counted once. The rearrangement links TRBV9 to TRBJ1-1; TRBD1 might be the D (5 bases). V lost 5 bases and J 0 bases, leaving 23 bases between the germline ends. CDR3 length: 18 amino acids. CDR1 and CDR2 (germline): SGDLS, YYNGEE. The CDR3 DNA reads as TGTGCCAGCAGTTTATCTTCTCAGGGACTTATCATGAACACTGAAGCTTTCTTT. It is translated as CASSLSSQGLIMNTEAFF.

Written as DNA, the CDR3 is TGTGCCAGCAGCCGAGGGGGGGGGCTCGAGACCCAGTACTTC. Amino acids: CASSRGGGLETQYF. The J gene is TRBJ2-5, the V gene TRBV7-9, with D tentatively TRBD2 (7 bases). This CDR3 has 14 residues. V lost 5 bases and J 5 bases, leaving 15 bases between the germline ends. Germline CDR1 and CDR2: SEHNR and FQNEAQ (reference sequence).

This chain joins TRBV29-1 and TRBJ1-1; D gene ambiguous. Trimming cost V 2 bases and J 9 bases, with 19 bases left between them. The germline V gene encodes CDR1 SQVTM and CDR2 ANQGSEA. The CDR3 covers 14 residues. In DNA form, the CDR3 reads TGCAGCGTTGAATTTATCAGACGGGAGGATCAAGCTTTCTTT. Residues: CSVEFIRREDQAFF.